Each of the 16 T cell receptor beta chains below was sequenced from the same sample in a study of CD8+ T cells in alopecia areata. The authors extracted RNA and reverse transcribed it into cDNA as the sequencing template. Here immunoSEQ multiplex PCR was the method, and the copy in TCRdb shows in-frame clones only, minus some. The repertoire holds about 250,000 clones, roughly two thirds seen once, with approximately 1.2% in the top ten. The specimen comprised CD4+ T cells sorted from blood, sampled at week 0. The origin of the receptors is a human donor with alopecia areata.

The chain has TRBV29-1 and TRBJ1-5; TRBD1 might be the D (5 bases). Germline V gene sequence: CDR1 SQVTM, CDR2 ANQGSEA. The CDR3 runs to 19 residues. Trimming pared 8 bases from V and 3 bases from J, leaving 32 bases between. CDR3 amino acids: CSTHGGVEEVGGNNQPQHF. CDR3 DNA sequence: TGCAGCACCCATGGGGGGGTCGAGGAAGTTGGCGGGAACAATCAGCCCCAGCATTTT.

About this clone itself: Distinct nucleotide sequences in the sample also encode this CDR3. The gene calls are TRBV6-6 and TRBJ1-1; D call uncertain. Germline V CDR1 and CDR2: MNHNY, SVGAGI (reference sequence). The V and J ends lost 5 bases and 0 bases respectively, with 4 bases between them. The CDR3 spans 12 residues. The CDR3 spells CASSPVNTEAFF. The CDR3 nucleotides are TGTGCCAGCAGTCCCGTGAACACTGAAGCTTTCTTT.

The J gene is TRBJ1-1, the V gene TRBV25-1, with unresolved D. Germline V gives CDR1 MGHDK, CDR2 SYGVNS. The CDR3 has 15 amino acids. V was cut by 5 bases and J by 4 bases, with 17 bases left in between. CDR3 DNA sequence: TGTGCCAGCAGTAAGACCGGCATGCGACCCACTGAAGCTTTCTTT. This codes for CASSKTGMRPTEAFF.

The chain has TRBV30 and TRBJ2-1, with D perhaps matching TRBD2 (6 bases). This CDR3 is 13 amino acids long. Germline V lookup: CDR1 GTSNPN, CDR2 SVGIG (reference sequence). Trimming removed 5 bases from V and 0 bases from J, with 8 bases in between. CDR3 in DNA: TGTGCCTGGGCGGGGAGCTCCTACAATGAGCAGTTCTTC. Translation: CAWAGSSYNEQFF.

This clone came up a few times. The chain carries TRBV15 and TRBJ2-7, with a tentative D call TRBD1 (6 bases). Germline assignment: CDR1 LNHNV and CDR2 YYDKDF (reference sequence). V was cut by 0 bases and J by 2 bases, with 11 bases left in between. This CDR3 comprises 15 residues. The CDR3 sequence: CATSRERNRAYEQYF. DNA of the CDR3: TGTGCCACCAGCAGAGAGAGGAACAGGGCCTACGAGCAGTACTTC. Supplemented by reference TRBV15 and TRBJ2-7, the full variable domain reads DAMVIQNPRYQVTQFGKPVTLSCSQTLNHNVMYWYQQKSSQAPKLLFHYYDKDFNNEADTPDNFQSRRPNTSFCFLDIRSPGLGDTAMYLCATSRERNRAYEQYFGPGTRLTVT.

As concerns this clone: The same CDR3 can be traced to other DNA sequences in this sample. In DNA form, the CDR3 reads TGCAGCGTTGGACAGCGGAATCAGCCCCAGCATTTT. It codes for CSVGQRNQPQHF. The chain uses TRBV29-1 and TRBJ1-5; D is possibly TRBD1 (5 bases). Trimming stripped 4 bases from V and 4 bases from J, with 8 bases between. CDR1 SQVTM and CDR2 ANQGSEA come from the germline V gene. There are 12 residues in the CDR3.

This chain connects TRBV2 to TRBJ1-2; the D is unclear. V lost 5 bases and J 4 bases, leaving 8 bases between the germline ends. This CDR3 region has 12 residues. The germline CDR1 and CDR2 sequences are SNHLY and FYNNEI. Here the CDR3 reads CASSPTSYGYTF. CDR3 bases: TGTGCCAGCAGTCCAACCTCCTATGGCTACACCTTC.

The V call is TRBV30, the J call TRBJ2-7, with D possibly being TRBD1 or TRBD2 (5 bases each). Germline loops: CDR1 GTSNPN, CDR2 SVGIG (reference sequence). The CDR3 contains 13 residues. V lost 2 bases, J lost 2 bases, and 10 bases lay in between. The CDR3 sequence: CAWSNGGTYEQYF. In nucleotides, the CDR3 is TGTGCCTGGAGTAATGGGGGAACCTACGAGCAGTACTTC.

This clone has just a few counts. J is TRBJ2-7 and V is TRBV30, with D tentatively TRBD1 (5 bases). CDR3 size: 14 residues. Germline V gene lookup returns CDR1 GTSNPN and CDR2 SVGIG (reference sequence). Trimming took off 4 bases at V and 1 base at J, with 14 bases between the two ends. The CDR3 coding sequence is TGTGCCTGGAAGGGGCAGATGAATTCCTACGAGCAGTACTTC. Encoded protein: CAWKGQMNSYEQYF.

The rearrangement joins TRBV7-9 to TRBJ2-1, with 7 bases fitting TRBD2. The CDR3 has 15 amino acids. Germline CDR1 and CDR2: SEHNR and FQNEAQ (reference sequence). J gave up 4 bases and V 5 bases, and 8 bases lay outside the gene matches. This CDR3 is CASSPRQRGYNEQFF. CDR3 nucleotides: TGTGCCAGCAGCCCCCGTCAGCGGGGATACAATGAGCAGTTCTTC.

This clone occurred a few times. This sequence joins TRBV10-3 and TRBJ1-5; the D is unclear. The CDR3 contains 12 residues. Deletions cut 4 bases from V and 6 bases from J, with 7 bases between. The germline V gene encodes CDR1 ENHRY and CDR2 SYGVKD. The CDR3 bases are TGTGCCATCAGTGCTGGAGGTCAGCCCCAGCATTTT. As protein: CAISAGGQPQHF.

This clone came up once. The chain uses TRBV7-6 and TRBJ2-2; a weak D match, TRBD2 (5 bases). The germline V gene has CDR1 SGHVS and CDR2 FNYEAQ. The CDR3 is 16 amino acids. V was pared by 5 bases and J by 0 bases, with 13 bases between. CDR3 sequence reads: CASSPPGETNTGELFF. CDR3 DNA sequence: TGTGCCAGCAGCCCCCCCGGGGAGACGAACACCGGGGAGCTGTTTTTT.

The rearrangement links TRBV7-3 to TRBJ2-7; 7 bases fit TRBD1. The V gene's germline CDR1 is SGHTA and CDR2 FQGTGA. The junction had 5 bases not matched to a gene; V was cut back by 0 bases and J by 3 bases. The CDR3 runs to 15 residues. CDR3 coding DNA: TGTGCCAGCAGCTTAACAGGGGGCAGCGTCTACGAGCAGTACTTC. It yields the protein CASSLTGGSVYEQYF.

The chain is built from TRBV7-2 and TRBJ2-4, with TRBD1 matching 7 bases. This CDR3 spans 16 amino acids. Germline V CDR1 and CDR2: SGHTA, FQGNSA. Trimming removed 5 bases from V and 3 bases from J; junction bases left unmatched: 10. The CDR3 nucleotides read TGTGCCAGCAGCCCTGGTACTGACAGGGTCAAAAACATTCAGTACTTC. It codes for CASSPGTDRVKNIQYF.

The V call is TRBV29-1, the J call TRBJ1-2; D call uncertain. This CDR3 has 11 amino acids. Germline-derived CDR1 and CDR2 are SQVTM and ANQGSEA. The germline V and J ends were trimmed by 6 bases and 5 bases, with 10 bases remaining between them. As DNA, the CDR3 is TGCAGCGTGAGCCCGGGGTATGGCTACACCTTC. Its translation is CSVSPGYGYTF. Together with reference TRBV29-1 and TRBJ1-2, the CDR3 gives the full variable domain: SAVISQKPSRDICQRGTSLTIQCQVDSQVTMMFWYRQQPGQSLTLIATANQGSEATYESGFVIDKFPISRPNLTFSTLTVSNMSPEDSSIYLCSVSPGYGYTFGSGTRLTVV.

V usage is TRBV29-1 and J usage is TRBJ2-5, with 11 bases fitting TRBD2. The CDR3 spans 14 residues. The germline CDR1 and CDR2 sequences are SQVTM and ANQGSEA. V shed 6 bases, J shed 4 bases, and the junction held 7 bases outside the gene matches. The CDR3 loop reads CSVSSGGAGETQYF. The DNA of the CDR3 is TGCAGCGTGAGTAGCGGGGGGGCCGGAGAGACCCAGTACTTC. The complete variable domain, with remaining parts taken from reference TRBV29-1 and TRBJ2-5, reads SAVISQKPSRDICQRGTSLTIQCQVDSQVTMMFWYRQQPGQSLTLIATANQGSEATYESGFVIDKFPISRPNLTFSTLTVSNMSPEDSSIYLCSVSSGGAGETQYFGPGTRLLVL.